The subject of this entry is one TCR beta chain. This entry belongs to a study of T cell repertoires in aging, cancer and after chemotherapy. Germline lookup yields CDR1 LNHNV and CDR2 YYDKDF (reference sequence). The V end was cut by 1 base, the J end by 3 bases, with 9 bases between. The CDR3 runs to 14 residues. The template was genomic DNA from peripheral blood, not RNA. Rearranged V-D-J TRB sequences were amplified with a mixed TRB-A/B primer pool. TCRdb re-called the multiplex PCR reads through MiXCR, storing one row per CDR3 protein. Of around 6,200 distinct CDR3 sequences listed, 27% are singletons.

Sample: blood. The sequence was obtained from a human donor in good health. V gene TRBV15 combines with J gene TRBJ2-5; no definite D call. In DNA, the CDR3 is TGTGCCACCAGCAGAGCGAGGCAGAAAGAGACCCAGTACTTC. It is translated as CATSRARQKETQYF.